These T cell receptor beta chains were read from a single sample in a study of T cells in Graves' hyperthyroidism and ophthalmopathy. MiXCR, run by TCRdb on the multiplex PCR reads, gives a single entry per CDR3 protein. This repertoire shows 550,000 to 650,000 distinct CDR3 sequences, approximately 15% found once; its top ten account for 5.5% to 7.5%. Sequencing was performed on blood. Receptors originate from a woman younger than 45 with Graves' hyperthyroidism that later progressed to Graves' ophthalmopathy. The CDR3 runs from the conserved cysteine through the conserved F or W. The D gene is left open where the match is weak. Some rows have no size entry. The others give once, few or many, or a class for an expanded clone.

V	size	D	J	CDR3	DNA
TRBV6-9	few	NA	TRBJ1-1	CASSFNTGRGAFF	TGTGCCAGCAGTTTTAATACAGGGAGAGGAGCTTTCTTT
TRBV30	many	NA	TRBJ2-5	CAWSVSSGKTQYF	TGTGCCTGGAGTGTCTCTTCCGGGAAGACCCAGTACTTC
TRBV24-1	many	NA	TRBJ2-2	CATSSSPGLQNTGELFF	TGTGCCACCAGTTCTTCACCGGGCCTCCAAAACACCGGGGAGCTGTTTTTT
TRBV6-5	many	NA	TRBJ1-5	CASSYTGRNQPQHF	TGTGCCAGCAGTTACACAGGCCGCAATCAGCCCCAGCATTTT
TRBV7-2	many	NA	TRBJ2-2	CASSFTETNTGELFF	TGTGCCAGCAGCTTTACGGAGACGAACACCGGGGAGCTGTTTTTT
TRBV7-2	many	NA	TRBJ2-1	CASSGPQGGAGVYNEQFF	TGTGCCAGCAGCGGACCTCAAGGTGGGGCAGGGGTCTACAATGAGCAGTTCTTC
TRBV7-9	few	NA	TRBJ2-2	CASSYRDNTGELFF	TGTGCCAGCAGCTACAGGGACAACACCGGGGAGCTGTTTTTT
TRBV10-2	NA	TRBD2	TRBJ2-3	CASSEPLAGFTDTQYF	TGCGCCAGCAGTGAGCCACTAGCGGGATTCACAGATACGCAGTATTTT
TRBV28	many	TRBD1	TRBJ1-1	CASSMGDRRNTEAFF	TGTGCCAGCAGTATGGGGGACAGGAGGAACACTGAAGCTTTCTTT
TRBV6-5	NA	NA	TRBJ1-1	CASSYYREGSTEAFF	TGTGCCAGCAGTTACTACAGGGAAGGAAGCACTGAAGCTTTCTTT
TRBV19	NA	NA	TRBJ1-5	CASSIARTTAGPQHF	TGTGCCAGTAGTATAGCGCGGACGACGGCGGGGCCCCAGCATTTT
TRBV3-1	few	TRBD1	TRBJ2-2	CASSHPGQGLGELFF	TGTGCCAGCAGCCATCCGGGACAGGGTTTGGGGGAGCTGTTTTTT
TRBV7-9	few	TRBD2	TRBJ2-5	CASSLVGEGETQYF	TGTGCCAGCAGCTTGGTAGGGGAGGGAGAGACCCAGTACTTC
TRBV6-5	many	NA	TRBJ1-2	CASSYLTGPNYGYTF	TGTGCCAGCAGTTACCTAACCGGGCCTAACTATGGCTACACCTTC
TRBV6-2/TRBV6-3	once	NA	TRBJ1-4	CASSSQGTGKLFF	TGTGCCAGCAGTTCTCAGGGTACGGGGAAACTGTTTTTT
TRBV3-1	many	NA	TRBJ2-7	CASSQDPSEQYF	TGTGCCAGCAGCCAAGATCCGTCCGAGCAGTACTTC
TRBV29-1	many	NA	TRBJ2-1	CSVDVGGNEQFF	TGCAGCGTTGATGTAGGGGGCAATGAGCAGTTCTTC
TRBV6-1	few	NA	TRBJ1-5	CASTPRMNSNQPQHF	TGTGCCAGCACCCCTCGGATGAATAGCAATCAGCCCCAGCATTTT
TRBV7-2	many	NA	TRBJ1-1	CASNPGVMNTEAFF	TGTGCCAGCAATCCAGGGGTTATGAACACTGAAGCTTTCTTT
TRBV28	many	NA	TRBJ2-5	CASVLGGVNGQETQYF	TGTGCCAGCGTTCTTGGAGGGGTAAACGGCCAAGAGACCCAGTACTTC
TRBV29-1	many	NA	TRBJ2-1	CSVELMDPPGNEQFF	TGCAGCGTTGAACTTATGGACCCACCAGGGAATGAGCAGTTCTTC
TRBV5-1	many	NA	TRBJ1-2	CASSEPGAIGYTF	TGCGCCAGCAGCGAGCCGGGGGCGATTGGCTACACCTTC
TRBV12-3/TRBV12-4	many	TRBD1	TRBJ2-5	CASSLNRGIGTQYF	TGTGCCAGCAGTTTAAACAGGGGGATAGGGACCCAGTACTTC
TRBV30	few	NA	TRBJ1-5	CAWTADSNQPQHF	TGTGCCTGGACAGCAGATAGCAATCAGCCCCAGCATTTT
TRBV30	many	NA	TRBJ2-1	CAWRSVDSPYNEQFF	TGTGCCTGGAGATCGGTGGATAGCCCCTACAATGAGCAGTTCTTC
TRBV28	many	TRBD2	TRBJ2-5	CASTPRSGGRSRARDQYRYF	TGTGCCAGCACCCCACGCTCGGGCGGGAGAAGCAGGGCTAGGGACCAGTACAGGTACTTC